In its sample, the clone carrying this TCR beta chain was seen a few times. These data originate in a study of human T cells and chemical hapten exposure. It was the library that attached unique molecular identifiers to individual cDNA molecules. The authors' processing: Sample TCR counts, which ranged from 23,224 to 690,600, had a median of approximately 94,000. TCRdb re-derived calls from the RACE reads in MiXCR, one entry per CDR3 protein. The V and J calls reflect TCRdb's pipeline rather than the authors' work. The repertoire includes 200,000 to 300,000 distinct CDR3 sequences, more than 6.5% of them detected once, and roughly 2.5% sits in the top ten. Time point denoted: pre-sensitization, week 0. Treatment described: therapeutic diphenylcyclopropenone sensitization with weekly scalp DPC. Germline CDR1 reads SGHAT; CDR2 reads FQNNGV. The CDR3 spans 14 residues. The germline V and J ends were trimmed by 3 bases and 5 bases, with 13 bases remaining between them.

Sequencing was performed on whole blood, taken in connection with sensitization to the hapten diphenylcyclopropenone (DPC). The chain has TRBV11-2 and TRBJ2-5; a weak D match, TRBD2 (5 bases). The sequence was collected from a woman between 40 and 55 years old with alopecia areata. Some clones in this sample may be carry-over from other donors' samples. This CDR3 is CASSFRPPGETQYF. CDR3 bases: TGTGCCAGCAGCTTTAGGCCACCGGGGGAGACCCAGTACTTC.